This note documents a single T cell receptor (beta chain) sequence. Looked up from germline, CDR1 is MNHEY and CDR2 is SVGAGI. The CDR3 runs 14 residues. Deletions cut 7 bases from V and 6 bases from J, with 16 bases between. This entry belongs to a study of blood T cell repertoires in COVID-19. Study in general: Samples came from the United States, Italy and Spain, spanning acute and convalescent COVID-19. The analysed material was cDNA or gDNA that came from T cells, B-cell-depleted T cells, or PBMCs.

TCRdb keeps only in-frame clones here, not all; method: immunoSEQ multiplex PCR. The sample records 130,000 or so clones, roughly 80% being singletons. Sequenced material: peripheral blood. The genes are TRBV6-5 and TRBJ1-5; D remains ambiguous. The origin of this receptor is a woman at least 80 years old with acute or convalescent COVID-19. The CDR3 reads CASKVVGSTQPQHF. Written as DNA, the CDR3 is TGTGCCAGCAAGGTAGTGGGCAGTACTCAGCCCCAGCATTTT.